The 2 T cell receptor beta chains given below trace back to one sample, sequenced in a study of blood T cell repertoires in COVID-19. The data were produced by immunoSEQ multiplex PCR, yet TCRdb's version contains in-frame clones alone and is incomplete. The sample lists 100,000 to 150,000 clones; 55% to 75% were seen once. The sequenced material came from peripheral blood. The source of these receptors is a woman between 65 and 79 years old with acute or convalescent COVID-19.

This chain's CDR3 is CASSQELQGLYGYTF. CDR3 nucleotide sequence: TGCGCCAGCAGCCAAGAACTCCAGGGCCTGTATGGCTACACCTTC. This sequence joins TRBV4-1 and TRBJ1-2; D might be TRBD1 (5 bases). From germline, CDR1 is MGHRA and CDR2 YSYEKL. The CDR3 has 15 amino acids. V was clipped by 0 bases and J by 5 bases, with 13 bases between them.

Regarding this clone: This sample also contains other DNA sequences that code for the same CDR3. The chain joins TRBV7-9 to TRBJ1-1; no reliable D call. CDR3 size: 13 residues. The V end lost 1 base, the J end lost 5 bases, and 8 bases lay between the germline ends. Germline lookup yields CDR1 SEHNR and CDR2 FQNEAQ (reference sequence). This CDR3 reads CASSLGGGTEAFF. Here the CDR3 DNA reads TGTGCCAGCAGCTTAGGGGGAGGAACTGAAGCTTTCTTT.